The 30 T cell receptor beta chains reported below all come from one sample, sequenced in a study of blood T cell repertoires in COVID-19. Profiled with immunoSEQ multiplex PCR; TCRdb holds only in-frame clones, not every one. The sample lists 150,000 to 200,000 clones; 70% to 90% were seen once. Specimen: peripheral blood. The receptors come from a man aged 60 to 69 with COVID-19, enrolled during active disease.

This rearrangement joins TRBV12-1 to TRBJ1-1; the table gives TRBD1 as D, unverified against the DNA. TRBV12-1 is shown as a pseudogene. The CDR3 has 13 amino acids. The CDR3 bases are TGTGCCAGCAGCCCAGGGTATCGTACTGAAGCTTTCTTT. It is translated as CASSPGYRTEAFF.

V usage is TRBV6-2 or TRBV6-3 and J usage is TRBJ2-3; D is uncertain. Trimming cost V 7 bases and J 6 bases, with 17 bases left between them. Germline V CDR1 and CDR2: MNHEY, SVGEGT. The CDR3 length is 14 residues. The CDR3 DNA reads TGTGCCAGCACCCCAGTGGGCGCTGGGGATACGCAGTATTTT. It specifies CASTPVGAGDTQYF.

V usage is TRBV30 and J usage is TRBJ2-5, with 9 bases lining up with TRBD1. This CDR3 spans 14 amino acids. Germline V gene lookup returns CDR1 GTSNPN and CDR2 SVGIG (reference sequence). V gave up 4 bases and J gave up 5 bases; unmatched junction bases: 8. The CDR3 region is CAWTLQGARETQYF. The CDR3 nucleotides are TGTGCCTGGACCCTACAGGGGGCGCGGGAGACCCAGTACTTC.

The chain uses TRBV7-2 and TRBJ1-1; 7 bases map to TRBD1. V shed 3 bases, J shed 11 bases, and the junction held 6 bases outside the gene matches. The CDR3 length is 12 residues. Germline values: CDR1 SGHTA, CDR2 FQGNSA. The CDR3 region is CASSLRTGAAFF. The CDR3 DNA reads as TGTGCCAGCAGCTTGCGAACAGGGGCCGCTTTCTTT.

The chain is built from TRBV20-1 and TRBJ1-1, with TRBD1 as a possible D gene (6 bases). The V end lost 3 bases, the J end lost 8 bases, and 10 bases lay between the germline ends. Germline CDR1 and CDR2: DFQATT and SNEGSKA (reference sequence). The CDR3 consists of 11 residues. The CDR3 DNA reads as TGCAGTGCTAGGGACGGACAGGAAGCTTTCTTT. Protein sequence: CSARDGQEAFF.

The sample holds a few counts of this clone. The chain has TRBV11-3 and TRBJ1-6; D gene uncertain. There are 14 residues in the CDR3. Between the trimmed V and J ends, which lost 4 bases and 9 bases, there was a span of 13 bases. Germline CDR1 and CDR2: SGHNT and YENEEA. CDR3 residues: CASSSHGVSSPLHF. DNA of the CDR3: TGTGCCAGCAGCTCTCACGGGGTCAGTTCACCCCTCCACTTT.

The gene calls are TRBV10-3 and TRBJ1-1, with D possibly being TRBD1 (6 bases). The CDR3 length is 14 residues. V was shortened by 7 bases and J by 0 bases, with 12 bases between the two germline ends. The V gene's germline CDR1 is ENHRY and CDR2 SYGVKD. CDR3 bases: TGTGCCATCACGGACACAGGGTTGAACACTGAAGCTTTCTTT. It translates to CAITDTGLNTEAFF.

This clone has a single count. This chain links TRBV11-3 with TRBJ1-3, with no clear D. The CDR3 runs to 14 residues. Per the germline V gene, CDR1 is SGHNT and CDR2 is YENEEA. The V end lost 5 bases, the J end lost 4 bases, and 12 bases lay between the germline ends. CDR3: CASSKRQRGNTIYF. The CDR3 DNA is TGTGCCAGCAGCAAACGACAAAGGGGAAACACCATATATTTT.

The chain combines TRBV6-6 with TRBJ2-3; D unclear. Germline V CDR1 and CDR2: MNHNY, SVGAGI (reference sequence). The CDR3 consists of 15 residues. Trimming shortened V by 5 bases and J by 6 bases, and 18 bases separated the two germline ends. CDR3 coding DNA: TGTGCCAGCAGTCCCCGGCAGCCCGCGGAGGATACGCAGTATTTT. Its protein is CASSPRQPAEDTQYF.

V gene TRBV12-3 or TRBV12-4 combines with J gene TRBJ1-5; D uncertain. V was cut by 4 bases and J by 5 bases, with 9 bases left in between. CDR3 length: 13 residues. The CDR3 region is CASSWREDQPQHF. CDR3 sequence (DNA): TGTGCCAGCAGTTGGAGAGAAGATCAGCCCCAGCATTTT.

Concerning this clone: Other DNA sequences in this specimen translate into the identical CDR3. The chain has TRBV7-9 and TRBJ1-1, with 11 bases identical to TRBD1. Germline CDR1 SEHNR, CDR2 FQNEAQ (reference sequence). CDR3 length: 14 amino acids. V lost 3 bases and J lost 3; bases outside the gene matches: 0. As DNA, the CDR3 is TGTGCCAGCAGCTTGGGACAGGGGGACACTGAAGCTTTCTTT. Protein sequence: CASSLGQGDTEAFF.

The gene calls are TRBV4-3 and TRBJ2-3; D is perhaps TRBD1 (5 bases). Germline CDR1 reads LGHNA; CDR2 reads YSLEER. The CDR3 totals 14 residues. Trimming removed 3 bases from V and 2 bases from J, with 9 bases in between. CDR3 coding DNA: TGCGCCAGCAGCCAGGGCAGGGCCACAGATACGCAGTATTTT. Its protein is CASSQGRATDTQYF.

The V call is TRBV28, the J call TRBJ1-4; TRBD1 matches at 9 bases. The CDR3 runs to 14 residues. The germline CDR1 and CDR2 sequences are MDHEN and SYDVKM. Trimming cost V 2 bases and J 8 bases; bases outside gene matches: 3. CDR3 in DNA: TGTGCCAGCAGTTTAGGTGACAGGGGGGAAAAACTGTTTTTT. It yields the protein CASSLGDRGEKLFF.

About this clone itself: Other DNA sequences within the sample encode an identical CDR3. J is TRBJ2-7 and V is TRBV10-3, with 10 nucleotides matching TRBD1. With 5 bases clipped from V and 2 bases from J, the junction kept 3 bases outside the gene matches. The CDR3 extends over 14 amino acids. Germline loops: CDR1 ENHRY, CDR2 SYGVKD. CDR3 in amino acids: CAISSGTGAYEQYF. The CDR3 DNA reads TGTGCCATCAGTTCCGGGACAGGGGCCTACGAGCAGTACTTC.

The J gene is TRBJ2-7, the V gene TRBV11-2; TRBD1 matches at 7 bases. The ends lost 5 bases at V and 2 bases at J; junction bases unmatched: 9. Germline lookup yields CDR1 SGHAT and CDR2 FQNNGV. The CDR3 has 15 residues. The CDR3 coding sequence is TGTGCCAGCAGCCCAGGGGGACAGAGTGCCTACGAGCAGTACTTC. Translated: CASSPGGQSAYEQYF. The full variable domain, its missing parts supplied by reference TRBV11-2 and TRBJ2-7, is EAGVAQSPRYKIIEKRQSVAFWCNPISGHATLYWYQQILGQGPKLLIQFQNNGVVDDSQLPKDRFSAERLKGVDSTLKIQPAKLEDSAVYLCASSPGGQSAYEQYFGPGTRLTVT.

J is TRBJ2-3 and V is TRBV24-1; no clear D gene. The CDR3 is 13 amino acids. Trimming shortened V by 9 bases and J by 0 bases, and 9 bases separated the two germline ends. Germline CDR1 reads KGHDR; CDR2 reads SFDVKD. CDR3 coding DNA: TGTGCCACCGGAGACGGGAGCACAGATACGCAGTATTTT. Its protein is CATGDGSTDTQYF.

The chain joins TRBV7-8 to TRBJ2-1; TRBD2 is a possible D gene (6 bases). Trimming cost V 1 base and J 4 bases, with 11 bases left between them. Germline CDR1 and CDR2: SGHVS and FQNEAQ. The CDR3 contains 15 residues. The CDR3 DNA reads TGTGCCAGCAGCTTAGAAGCGGGCCTTTACAATGAGCAGTTCTTC. This sequence encodes CASSLEAGLYNEQFF.

This clone was counted a single time. The chain links TRBV29-1 to TRBJ2-2; D is ambiguous. Between the trimmed V and J ends, which lost 7 bases and 8 bases, there was a span of 14 bases. Germline lookup yields CDR1 SQVTM and CDR2 ANQGSEA. The CDR3 is made up of 12 amino acids. The CDR3 DNA is TGCAGCGCTAAGCCCCATTCGGGGGAGCTGTTTTTT. Encoded protein: CSAKPHSGELFF.

The chain combines TRBV18 with TRBJ1-1; 7 bases line up with TRBD1. There are 12 residues in the CDR3. V lost 3 bases to trimming and J lost 11 bases; unmatched junction nucleotides: 6. Germline CDR1 is KGHSH and CDR2 is LQKENI. In nucleotides, the CDR3 is TGTGCCAGCTCACCGGACAGGTCATGGGCTTTCTTT. Protein: CASSPDRSWAFF.

The chain joins TRBV4-1 to TRBJ1-2; 7 bases are a match to TRBD1. Germline trimming cut 2 bases from V and 6 bases from J; bases unmatched to any gene: 6. The CDR3 length is 14 residues. The germline V gene encodes CDR1 MGHRA and CDR2 YSYEKL. For the CDR3, the DNA is TGCGCCAGCAGCCAAACCCAGGGGGAAGATGGCTACACCTTC. Translation: CASSQTQGEDGYTF.

The genes are TRBV5-4 and TRBJ1-5; D is unresolved. V dropped 0 bases and J dropped 3 bases, with 7 bases sitting between them. CDR3 length: 14 amino acids. Germline CDR1 reads SGHNT; CDR2 reads YYREEE (reference sequence). The CDR3 region has the DNA TGTGCCAGCAGCTTGGCGGGTTCCAATCAGCCCCAGCATTTT. Translating gives CASSLAGSNQPQHF.

The chain has TRBV28 and TRBJ2-3; possible D gene TRBD2, 6 bases. The CDR3 length is 16 residues. The germline V gene encodes CDR1 MDHEN and CDR2 SYDVKM. Trimming removed 5 bases from V and 0 bases from J, with 15 bases in between. CDR3 bases: TGTGCCAGCAGTATTGGGGGGAGGCTTAGCACAGATACGCAGTATTTT. Its protein product is CASSIGGRLSTDTQYF.

The gene calls are TRBV18 and TRBJ2-7; unclear D gene. The CDR3 covers 15 residues. V shed 5 bases and J shed 1 base, with 15 bases lying between them. Germline lookup yields CDR1 KGHSH and CDR2 LQKENI. The CDR3 coding sequence is TGTGCCAGCTCAACAAAAGTTTCAAAATCCTACGAGCAGTACTTC. Translation: CASSTKVSKSYEQYF.

The chain is built from TRBV15 and TRBJ2-1, with 8 bases matching TRBD1. The ends lost 3 bases at V and 8 bases at J; junction bases unmatched: 6. This CDR3 has 14 residues. Germline V lookup: CDR1 LNHNV, CDR2 YYDKDF (reference sequence). CDR3 DNA: TGTGCCACCAGCAGGGGGACAGGTCCCTATGAGCAGTTCTTC. Translated: CATSRGTGPYEQFF. Full variable domain (remainder filled in from reference TRBV15 and TRBJ2-1): DAMVIQNPRYQVTQFGKPVTLSCSQTLNHNVMYWYQQKSSQAPKLLFHYYDKDFNNEADTPDNFQSRRPNTSFCFLDIRSPGLGDTAMYLCATSRGTGPYEQFFGPGTRLTVL.

The chain links TRBV30 to TRBJ1-2, with a tentative D call TRBD1 (5 bases). V lost 0 bases to trimming and J lost 6 bases, with 8 bases between them. Germline CDR1 reads GTSNPN; CDR2 reads SVGIG (reference sequence). This CDR3 has 12 residues. The CDR3 loop is CAWSVSGNGYTF. The CDR3 nucleotides are TGTGCCTGGAGTGTATCAGGGAATGGCTACACCTTC.

The chain is built from TRBV12-5 and TRBJ1-1, with D unclear. Germline V gives CDR1 LGHNT, CDR2 FRNRAP. The V gene lost 0 bases and the J gene lost 0 bases, with 11 bases spanning the gap. This CDR3 has 16 residues. The CDR3 here is CASGLVPGLMNTEAFF. The CDR3 DNA reads TGTGCTAGTGGTTTGGTACCCGGACTCATGAACACTGAAGCTTTCTTT.

The rearrangement uses TRBV7-8 and TRBJ1-6, with unresolved D. From germline, CDR1 is SGHVS and CDR2 FQNEAQ. There are 14 residues in the CDR3. V lost 5 bases and J lost 6, with 11 bases in between. CDR3 in DNA: TGTGCCAGCAGCCCGGGTGTGGGTAATTCACCCCTCCACTTT. This codes for CASSPGVGNSPLHF.

As for this clone: Other DNA sequences from this sample encode an identical CDR3 as well. The rearrangement joins TRBV3-1 (or the pseudogene TRBV3-2) to TRBJ1-1; D may be TRBD1 (6 bases). The V gene's germline CDR1 is LGHDT and CDR2 YNNKEL (reference sequence). V lost 6 bases and J 1 base, leaving 12 bases between the germline ends. CDR3 length: 14 amino acids. The CDR3 bases are TGTGCCAGCAGTCAACGGACAGCGAACACTGAAGCTTTCTTT. Encoded protein: CASSQRTANTEAFF.

Only one count was recorded for this clone. The chain has TRBV5-4 and TRBJ2-6; no clear D gene. This CDR3 has 13 residues. Germline V gives CDR1 SGHNT, CDR2 YYREEE (reference sequence). V gave up 6 bases and J gave up 4 bases, with 8 bases separating them. DNA of the CDR3: TGTGCCAGCACCCAGGTGGGGGCCAACGTCCTGACTTTC. It encodes CASTQVGANVLTF.

The chain links TRBV27 to TRBJ1-2; 8 positions match TRBD1. The CDR3 totals 15 residues. The germline V gene encodes CDR1 MNHEY and CDR2 SMNVEV (reference sequence). Trimming removed 0 bases from V and 4 bases from J; junction bases left unmatched: 4. CDR3 protein: CASSLSWQGAYGYTF. The CDR3 region has the DNA TGTGCCAGCAGTTTATCGTGGCAGGGGGCCTATGGCTACACCTTC.